This TCR beta chain was sequenced for a study of blood T cell repertoires in COVID-19. Study-level information: Sites across the United States, Italy and Spain contributed samples from acute and convalescent COVID-19. The analysed material was cDNA or gDNA that came from T cells, B-cell-depleted T cells, or PBMCs.

Between the trimmed V and J ends, which lost 5 bases and 15 bases, there was a span of 14 bases. The CDR3 is made up of 12 amino acids. Germline V lookup: CDR1 SGHAT, CDR2 FQNNGV. Methods used by the authors: Counts of nucleated cells, estimated from reference gene primer amplification, were obtained. Profiled with immunoSEQ multiplex PCR; TCRdb holds only in-frame clones, not every one. V and J calls and clone size come straight from that table; D and trimming were deduced from the DNA. The repertoire includes approximately 170,000 clones, about 89% of them detected once, and roughly 3.3% sits in the top ten.

Sequenced material: peripheral blood. The chain employs TRBV11-2 and TRBJ1-6; TRBD1 is a possible D gene (6 bases). This clonotype was sampled from a man aged 65-85 years with acute or convalescent COVID-19. CDR3 amino acids: CASSLQGRGLHF. As DNA, the CDR3 is TGTGCCAGCAGCCTACAGGGAAGGGGCCTCCACTTT. The whole variable domain, filled in from reference TRBV11-2 and TRBJ1-6, reads EAGVAQSPRYKIIEKRQSVAFWCNPISGHATLYWYQQILGQGPKLLIQFQNNGVVDDSQLPKDRFSAERLKGVDSTLKIQPAKLEDSAVYLCASSLQGRGLHFGNGTRLTVT.